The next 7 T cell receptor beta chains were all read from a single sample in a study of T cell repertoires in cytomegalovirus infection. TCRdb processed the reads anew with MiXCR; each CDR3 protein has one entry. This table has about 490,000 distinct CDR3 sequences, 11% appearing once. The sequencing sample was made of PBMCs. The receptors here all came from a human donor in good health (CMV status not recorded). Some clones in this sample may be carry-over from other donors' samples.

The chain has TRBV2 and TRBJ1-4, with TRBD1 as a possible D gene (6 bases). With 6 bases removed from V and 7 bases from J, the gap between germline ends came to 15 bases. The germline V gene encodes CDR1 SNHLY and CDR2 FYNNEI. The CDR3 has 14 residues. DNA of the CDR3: TGTGCCAGCAGCGAACAGGGCAGGGGTGAAAAACTGTTTTTT. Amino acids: CASSEQGRGEKLFF.

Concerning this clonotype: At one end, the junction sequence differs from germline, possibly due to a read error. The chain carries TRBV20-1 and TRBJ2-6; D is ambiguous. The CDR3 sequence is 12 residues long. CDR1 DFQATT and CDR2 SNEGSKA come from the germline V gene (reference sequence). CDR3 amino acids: CSAHGPPDVLSF. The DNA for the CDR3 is TGCAGTGCTCACGGACCCCCGGACGTCCTGTCTTTC.

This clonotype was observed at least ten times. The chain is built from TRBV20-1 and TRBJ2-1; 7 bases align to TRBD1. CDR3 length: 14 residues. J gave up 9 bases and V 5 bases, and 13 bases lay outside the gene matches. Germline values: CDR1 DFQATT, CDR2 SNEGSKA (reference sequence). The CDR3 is CSALQGMFVSEQFF. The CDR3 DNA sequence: TGCAGTGCTTTACAGGGGATGTTCGTCAGTGAGCAGTTCTTC.

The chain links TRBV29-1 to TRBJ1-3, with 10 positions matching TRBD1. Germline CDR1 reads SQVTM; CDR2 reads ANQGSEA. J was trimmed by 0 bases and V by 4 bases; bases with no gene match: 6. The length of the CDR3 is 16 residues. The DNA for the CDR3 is TGCAGCGTTGGTGAGGGGACAGGGGTCTCTGGAAACACCATATATTTT. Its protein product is CSVGEGTGVSGNTIYF.

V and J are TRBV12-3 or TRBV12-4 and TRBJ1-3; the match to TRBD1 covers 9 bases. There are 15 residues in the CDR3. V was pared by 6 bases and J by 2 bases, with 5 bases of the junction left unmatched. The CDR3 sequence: CASRLGQGPGNTIYF. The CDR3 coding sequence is TGTGCCAGCAGGCTGGGACAGGGACCTGGAAACACCATATATTTT.

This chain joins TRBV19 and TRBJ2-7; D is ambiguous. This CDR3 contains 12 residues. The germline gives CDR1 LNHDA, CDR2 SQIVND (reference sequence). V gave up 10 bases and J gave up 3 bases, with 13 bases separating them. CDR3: CATSAGFYEQYF. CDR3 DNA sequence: TGTGCCACCAGCGCCGGGTTCTACGAGCAGTACTTC. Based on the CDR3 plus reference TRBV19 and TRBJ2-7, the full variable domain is DGGITQSPKYLFRKEGQNVTLSCEQNLNHDAMYWYRQDPGQGLRLIYYSQIVNDFQKGDIAEGYSVSREKKESFPLTVTSAQKNPTAFYLCATSAGFYEQYFGPGTRLTVT.

As DNA, the CDR3 is TGTGCCATCGACCCTGGGAGCGGGGGGGGTAGCACAGATACGCAGTATTTT. Translating it yields CAIDPGSGGGSTDTQYF. The chain joins TRBV10-3 to TRBJ2-3, with 10 bases lining up with TRBD2. The CDR3 runs 17 residues. Germline values: CDR1 ENHRY, CDR2 SYGVKD. Trimming at V came to 8 bases and at J to 0 bases, leaving 11 bases not matched to a gene.